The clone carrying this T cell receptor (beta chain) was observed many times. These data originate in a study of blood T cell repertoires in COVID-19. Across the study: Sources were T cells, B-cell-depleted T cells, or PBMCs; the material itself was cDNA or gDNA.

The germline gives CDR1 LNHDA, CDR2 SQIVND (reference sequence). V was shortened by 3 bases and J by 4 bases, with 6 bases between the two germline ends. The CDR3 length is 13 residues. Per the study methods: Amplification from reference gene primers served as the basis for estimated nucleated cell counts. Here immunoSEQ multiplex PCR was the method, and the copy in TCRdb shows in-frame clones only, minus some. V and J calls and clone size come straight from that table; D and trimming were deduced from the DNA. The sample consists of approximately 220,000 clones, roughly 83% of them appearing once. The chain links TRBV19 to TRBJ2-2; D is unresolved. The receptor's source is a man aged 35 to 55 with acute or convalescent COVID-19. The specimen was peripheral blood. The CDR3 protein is CASSMASTGELFF. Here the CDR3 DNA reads TGTGCCAGTAGTATGGCCTCCACCGGGGAGCTGTTTTTT.